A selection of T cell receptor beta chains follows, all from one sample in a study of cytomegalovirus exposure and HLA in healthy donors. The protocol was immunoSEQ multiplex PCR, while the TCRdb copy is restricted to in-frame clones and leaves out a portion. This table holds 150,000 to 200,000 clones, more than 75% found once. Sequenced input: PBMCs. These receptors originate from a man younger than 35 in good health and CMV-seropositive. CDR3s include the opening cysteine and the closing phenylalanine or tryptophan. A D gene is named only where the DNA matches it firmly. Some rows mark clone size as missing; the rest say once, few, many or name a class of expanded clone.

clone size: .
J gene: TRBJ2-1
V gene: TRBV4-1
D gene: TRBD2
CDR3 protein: CASSQLGLAARNEQFF
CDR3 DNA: TGCGCCAGCAGCCAACTGGGACTAGCGGCCCGCAATGAGCAGTTCTTC

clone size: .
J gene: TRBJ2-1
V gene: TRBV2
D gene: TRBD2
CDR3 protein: CASTALADNEQFF
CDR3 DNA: TGTGCCAGCACTGCACTAGCGGACAATGAGCAGTTCTTC

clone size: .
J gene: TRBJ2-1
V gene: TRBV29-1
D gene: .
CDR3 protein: CSVSGVDEQFF
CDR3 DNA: TGCAGCGTTTCCGGGGTGGATGAGCAGTTCTTC

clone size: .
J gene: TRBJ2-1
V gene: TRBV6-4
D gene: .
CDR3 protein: CASSDSSRAPEQFF
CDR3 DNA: TGTGCCAGCAGTGACTCGAGCAGGGCCCCTGAGCAGTTCTTC

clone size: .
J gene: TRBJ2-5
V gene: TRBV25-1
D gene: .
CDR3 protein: CASSEYRPGPQETQYF
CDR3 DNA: TGTGCCAGCAGTGAATATCGTCCAGGGCCCCAAGAGACCCAGTACTTC

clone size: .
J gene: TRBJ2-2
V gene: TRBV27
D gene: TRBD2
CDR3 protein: CASSFSGRGTGGELFF
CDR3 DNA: TGTGCCAGCAGTTTTAGCGGGAGGGGGACGGGCGGGGAGCTGTTTTTT

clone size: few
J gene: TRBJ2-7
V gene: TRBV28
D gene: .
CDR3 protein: CASSIEYEQYF
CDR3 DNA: TGTGCCAGCAGTATAGAGTACGAGCAGTACTTC

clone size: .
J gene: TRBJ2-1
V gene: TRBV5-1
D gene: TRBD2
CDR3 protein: CASSPYPWDYYNEQFF
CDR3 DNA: TGCGCCAGCAGCCCCTACCCGTGGGACTATTACAATGAGCAGTTCTTC

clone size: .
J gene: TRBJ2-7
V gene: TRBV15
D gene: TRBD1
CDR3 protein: CATSRAGTGGYEQYF
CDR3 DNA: TGTGCCACCAGCAGGGCCGGGACAGGCGGGTACGAGCAGTACTTC

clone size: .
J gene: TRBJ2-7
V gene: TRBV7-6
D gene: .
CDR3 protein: CASSLGTLGSEQYF
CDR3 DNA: TGTGCCAGCAGCTTAGGGACACTCGGATCCGAGCAGTACTTC

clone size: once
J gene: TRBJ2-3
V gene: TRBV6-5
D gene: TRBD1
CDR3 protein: CASVRDRASTDTQYF
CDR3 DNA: TGTGCCAGCGTACGGGACAGGGCTAGCACAGATACGCAGTATTTT

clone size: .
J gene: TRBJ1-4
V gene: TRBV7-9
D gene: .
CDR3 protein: CASSLRGLGEKLFF
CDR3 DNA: TGTGCCAGCAGCTTACGGGGGTTGGGGGAAAAACTGTTTTTT

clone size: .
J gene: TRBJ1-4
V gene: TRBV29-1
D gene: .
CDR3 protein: CSVDLGGVHPNEKLFF
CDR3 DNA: TGCAGCGTTGATTTAGGTGGAGTACACCCTAATGAAAAACTGTTTTTT

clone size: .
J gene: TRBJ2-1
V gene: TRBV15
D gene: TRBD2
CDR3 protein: CATSRGSGRRSYNEQFF
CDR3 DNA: TGTGCCACCAGCAGAGGTAGCGGGAGGCGGTCCTACAATGAGCAGTTCTTC

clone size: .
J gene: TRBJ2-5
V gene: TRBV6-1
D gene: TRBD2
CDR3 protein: CASSEAAWGLAGPGTQYF
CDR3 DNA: TGTGCCAGCAGTGAAGCGGCCTGGGGACTAGCGGGTCCTGGGACCCAGTACTTC

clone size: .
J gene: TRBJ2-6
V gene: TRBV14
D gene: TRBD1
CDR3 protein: CASRGTGGAGANVLTF
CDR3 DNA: TGTGCCAGCAGAGGGACAGGGGGGGCTGGGGCCAACGTCCTGACTTTC